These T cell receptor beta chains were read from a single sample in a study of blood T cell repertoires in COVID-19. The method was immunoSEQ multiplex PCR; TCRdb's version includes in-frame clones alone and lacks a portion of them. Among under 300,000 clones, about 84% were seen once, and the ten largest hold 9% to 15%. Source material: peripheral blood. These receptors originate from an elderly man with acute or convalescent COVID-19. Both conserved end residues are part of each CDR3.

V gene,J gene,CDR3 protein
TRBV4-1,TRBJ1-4,CASITRGQAPSLNEKLFF
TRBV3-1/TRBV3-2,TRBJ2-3,CASSQEQGVYTQYF
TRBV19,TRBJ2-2,CASSIEAGGVSNTGELFF
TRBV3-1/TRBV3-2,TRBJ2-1,CASSQELGGLGSRGEQFF
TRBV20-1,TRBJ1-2,CSASTGSEGYTF
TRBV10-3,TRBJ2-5,CAISETGGGKETQYF
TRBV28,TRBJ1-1,CASSLIRGGNTEAFF
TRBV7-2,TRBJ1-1,CASGRGHNTEAFF
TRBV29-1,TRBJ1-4,CSVRRGGGEKLFF
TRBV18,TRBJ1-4,CASSPGPGSEKLFF